The 2 T cell receptor beta chains below all came from one sample that was sequenced in a study of cytomegalovirus exposure and HLA in healthy donors. Amplification used 60 Vbeta primers and 13 Jbeta primers. Clones were sequenced by immunoSEQ multiplex PCR, and TCRdb holds only the in-frame ones, with some missing. The data hold under 200,000 clones, with approximately 86% observed a single time. The sequenced material came from PBMCs. The source is a male donor in good health and CMV-seronegative.

In its sample, this clone was seen a few times. The chain uses TRBV5-1 and TRBJ1-2; tentatively, D is TRBD1 (6 bases). Germline V CDR1 and CDR2: SGHRS, YFSETQ. This CDR3 contains 14 residues. With 3 bases removed from V and 8 bases from J, the gap between germline ends came to 17 bases. CDR3 in DNA: TGCGCCAGCAGCTCGGTCGGGGGGGGCGTAGGCTACACCTTC. It codes for CASSSVGGGVGYTF.

This clone came up a few times. The chain employs TRBV7-9 and TRBJ2-2; 13 bases are shared with TRBD2. This CDR3 has 19 amino acids. Germline CDR1 reads SEHNR; CDR2 reads FQNEAQ (reference sequence). The trim removed 6 bases at V and 6 bases at J, leaving 16 bases unmatched. The CDR3 coding sequence is TGTGCCAGCAGGTCGGGGACTAGCGGGGTTTCAGTTCGCCCCGGGGAGCTGTTTTTT. Translation gives CASRSGTSGVSVRPGELFF.